The 10 T cell receptor beta chains below were found in one sample sequenced in a study of beta chain features in type 1 diabetes. Study results and caveats: A moderate, significant TCRB CDR3 shortening appeared in type 1 diabetes across four CD4+ subsets.

Every isolated RNA sample was fully reverse transcribed, so sequencing captured expressed TCRB transcripts. The protocol was immunoSEQ multiplex PCR, while the TCRdb copy is restricted to in-frame clones and leaves out a portion. Counted here are a few hundred thousand clones, approximately 15% occurring once; the ten biggest clones make up about 0.015%. What these receptors recognize is not known. Sequencing was done on a sample of naive CD4+ T cells from blood. Receptors originate from a woman aged 18-30 years with type 1 diabetes.

There are a few counts of this clone. The chain has TRBV28 and TRBJ2-3, with D possibly matching TRBD2 (5 bases). Trimming stripped 6 bases from V and 5 bases from J, with 9 bases between. The CDR3 extends over 12 amino acids. Per germline, CDR1 MDHEN and CDR2 SYDVKM. The CDR3 bases are TGTGCCAGCAGAGTCCGGGGAGATACGCAGTATTTT. It encodes CASRVRGDTQYF.

This clone appeared a few times. The chain recombines TRBV2 with TRBJ2-7; weak D call: TRBD1 (6 bases). In germline, CDR1 is SNHLY, CDR2 FYNNEI. This CDR3 spans 12 amino acids. The V and J ends lost 3 bases and 9 bases respectively, with 12 bases between them. CDR3 loop: CASSDRGTRQYF. The CDR3 region has the DNA TGTGCCAGCAGTGACAGGGGCACAAGGCAGTACTTC.

The V and J genes are TRBV18 and TRBJ1-1; tentative D call: TRBD1 (6 bases). The length of the CDR3 is 16 residues. The germline V and J ends were trimmed by 0 bases and 4 bases, with 15 bases remaining between them. Germline CDR1 reads KGHSH; CDR2 reads LQKENI. CDR3 DNA sequence: TGTGCCAGCTCACCACCATCCCAGGGGCCCGGCACTGAAGCTTTCTTT. Protein product: CASSPPSQGPGTEAFF.

A few counts support this clone. This chain joins TRBV9 and TRBJ2-7; 14 nucleotides line up with TRBD2. CDR1 and CDR2 from the germline V gene are SGDLS and YYNGEE. J was trimmed by 2 bases and V by 4 bases; bases with no gene match: 11. This CDR3 contains 18 residues. The CDR3 protein is CASSRFGTSGSRTYEQYF. The CDR3 nucleotides read TGTGCCAGCAGCCGCTTCGGGACTAGCGGGAGCCGAACCTACGAGCAGTACTTC.

In regard to this clone: This CDR3 is also generated by other DNA sequences in the sample. This chain connects TRBV6-1 to TRBJ1-5; TRBD1 might be the D (5 bases). The CDR3 extends over 13 amino acids. Germline V gene data show CDR1 as MNHNS and CDR2 as SASEGT. V lost 4 bases and J 7 bases, leaving 11 bases between the germline ends. DNA for the CDR3: TGTGCCAGCAGTGGGGGCGCGGGGCAGCCCCAGCATTTT. It encodes CASSGGAGQPQHF.

The chain employs TRBV28 and TRBJ2-7; 10 nucleotides line up with TRBD2. V shed 9 bases and J 2 bases; nucleotides not matched to a gene: 10. Germline V CDR1 and CDR2: MDHEN, SYDVKM. The CDR3 runs to 15 residues. The CDR3 is CASRGQREGAYEQYF. The CDR3 DNA reads TGTGCCAGTCGGGGGCAGCGGGAGGGGGCCTACGAGCAGTACTTC.

This clone was counted between two and nine times. The chain uses TRBV30 and TRBJ2-4; 8 nucleotides line up with TRBD1. The CDR3 runs 11 residues. Germline V lookup: CDR1 GTSNPN, CDR2 SVGIG (reference sequence). V gave up 5 bases and J gave up 9 bases; unmatched junction bases: 3. The CDR3 reads CAWGQGGIQYF. CDR3 in DNA: TGTGCCTGGGGACAGGGCGGCATTCAGTACTTC. Complete variable domain (other parts from reference TRBV30 and TRBJ2-4): SQTIHQWPATLVQPVGSPLSLECTVEGTSNPNLYWYRQAAGRGLQLLFYSVGIGQISSEVPQNLSASRPQDRQFILSSKKLLLSDSGFYLCAWGQGGIQYFGAGTRLSVL.

The chain is built from TRBV2 and TRBJ2-1; 8 bases map to TRBD2. The CDR3 is 15 amino acids. Germline lookup yields CDR1 SNHLY and CDR2 FYNNEI. With V trimmed by 7 bases and J by 9 bases, 14 bases remained unmatched. CDR3 bases: TGTGCCAGCAAAGGAGCGGGGGACCCGGGTGTTGAGCAGTTCTTC. Encoded protein: CASKGAGDPGVEQFF.

V gene TRBV15 combines with J gene TRBJ1-1; D might be TRBD1 (6 bases). V lost 0 bases, J lost 1 base, and 18 bases lay in between. This CDR3 region has 18 residues. Germline-derived CDR1 and CDR2 are LNHNV and YYDKDF (reference sequence). CDR3 sequence reads: CATSRDRGWVGTNTEAFF. As DNA, the CDR3 is TGTGCCACCAGCAGAGATAGGGGGTGGGTAGGGACGAACACTGAAGCTTTCTTT.

The chain uses TRBV7-9 and TRBJ2-6; a possible D gene is TRBD1 (5 bases). CDR1 SEHNR and CDR2 FQNEAQ come from the germline V gene (reference sequence). V lost 10 bases and J lost 4, with 20 bases in between. This CDR3 is built from 16 residues. The CDR3 region is CAKGLVPSEGANVLTF. The CDR3 DNA sequence: TGTGCCAAGGGGCTAGTCCCGTCGGAAGGGGCCAACGTCCTGACTTTC.